The present entry profiles one T cell receptor (beta chain) with its context. The data stem from a study of control samples from healthy donors and cancer patients. Germline CDR1 MNHEY, CDR2 SVGAGI. Trimming cost V 7 bases and J 3 bases; bases outside gene matches: 7. The CDR3 runs to 14 residues. Sequencing used immunoSEQ multiplex PCR; TCRdb keeps in-frame clones, though not all of them. The sample has about 160,000 clones; roughly 94% are singletons. Sequenced material: PBMCs. This receptor was obtained from a man in his sixties with colorectal cancer. The chain joins TRBV6-5 to TRBJ1-1, with 8 positions matching TRBD1. CDR3 DNA sequence: TGTGCCAGCACCTGGACAGGGATTGACACTGAAGCTTTCTTT. Protein sequence: CASTWTGIDTEAFF.